Listed below are T cell receptor beta chains from one sample, sequenced in a study of cytomegalovirus exposure and HLA in healthy donors. Assay used: immunoSEQ multiplex PCR; TCRdb lists only in-frame clones, some missing. The table shows about 190,000 clones, with around 85% occurring only once. Sequenced material: PBMCs. These receptors came from a man aged 50-60 years in good health and CMV-seronegative. Each CDR3 is given with its conserved first and last residue. D genes are given only for firm matches. Size tells how often a clone was seen (once, few, many) or the class of an expanded clone, and some rows leave it out.

V: TRBV6-5; size: .; J: TRBJ1-1; D: TRBD1; CDR3: CASRQTGLGNTEAFF; DNA: TGTGCCAGCAGACAGACAGGGCTAGGGAACACTGAAGCTTTCTTT
V: TRBV27; size: .; J: TRBJ2-2; D: .; CDR3: CASSAGPTGELFF; DNA: TGTGCCAGCAGTGCGGGCCCGACCGGGGAGCTGTTTTTT
V: TRBV13; size: .; J: TRBJ2-7; D: .; CDR3: CASSLGTGYTYEQYF; DNA: TGTGCCAGCAGCTTAGGTACAGGGTATACCTACGAGCAGTACTTC
V: TRBV18; size: .; J: TRBJ2-3; D: .; CDR3: CASSPPPPGTDTQYF; DNA: TGTGCCAGCTCACCACCCCCACCGGGCACAGATACGCAGTATTTT
V: TRBV6-8; size: .; J: TRBJ2-1; D: .; CDR3: CASSSLQGRGLGQFF; DNA: TGTGCCAGCAGTTCCCTACAGGGTAGAGGCCTCGGGCAGTTCTTC
V: TRBV5-4; size: .; J: TRBJ1-1; D: .; CDR3: CASSLGEAEAFF; DNA: TGTGCCAGCAGCTTGGGAGAGGCTGAAGCTTTCTTT
V: TRBV12-5; size: .; J: TRBJ1-5; D: .; CDR3: CASGLVPGPGKGDQPQHF; DNA: TGTGCTAGTGGTTTGGTACCGGGACCCGGTAAGGGGGATCAGCCCCAGCATTTT
V: TRBV6-5; size: .; J: TRBJ1-2; D: .; CDR3: CASSYGLPNYGYTF; DNA: TGTGCCAGCAGTTATGGGCTTCCTAACTATGGCTACACCTTC
V: TRBV7-9; size: .; J: TRBJ2-2; D: .; CDR3: CASSPGGANTGELFF; DNA: TGTGCCAGCAGCCCTGGGGGCGCGAACACCGGGGAGCTGTTTTTT
V: TRBV7-2; size: .; J: TRBJ2-1; D: .; CDR3: CASSPRTAGITYNEQFF; DNA: TGTGCCAGCAGCCCCCGGACAGCCGGGATTACCTACAATGAGCAGTTCTTC
V: TRBV6-5; size: .; J: TRBJ2-3; D: TRBD1; CDR3: CASSSGGRTDTQYF; DNA: TGTGCCAGCAGTTCAGGGGGTCGGACAGATACGCAGTATTTT
V: TRBV4-1; size: once; J: TRBJ1-2; D: .; CDR3: CASSLGGSYGYTF; DNA: TGCGCCAGCAGCCTCGGGGGGAGCTATGGCTACACCTTC
V: TRBV11-1; size: .; J: TRBJ1-5; D: .; CDR3: CASSLAVHQPQHF; DNA: TGTGCCAGCAGCTTGGCGGTTCATCAGCCCCAGCATTTT
V: TRBV9; size: .; J: TRBJ2-7; D: .; CDR3: CASSEGVGTQGLHEQYF; DNA: TGTGCCAGCAGCGAGGGGGTTGGGACGCAAGGCCTCCACGAGCAGTACTTC
V: TRBV5-6; size: .; J: TRBJ1-3; D: .; CDR3: CASAIQGLRGNTIYF; DNA: TGTGCCAGCGCCATACAGGGATTGAGGGGAAACACCATATATTTT
V: TRBV18; size: .; J: TRBJ2-1; D: TRBD1; CDR3: CASSLDRGAIGQFF; DNA: TGTGCCAGCTCACTTGACAGGGGGGCTATTGGGCAGTTCTTC
V: TRBV5-4; size: few; J: TRBJ2-7; D: TRBD2; CDR3: CASSFGTSGGLDEQYF; DNA: TGTGCCAGCAGCTTCGGGACTAGCGGGGGGTTGGACGAGCAGTACTTC
V: TRBV11-3; size: few; J: TRBJ1-1; D: .; CDR3: CASSLAGSNTEAFF; DNA: TGTGCCAGCAGCTTAGCAGGGTCGAACACTGAAGCTTTCTTT
V: TRBV14; size: .; J: TRBJ2-5; D: .; CDR3: CASSQGLGQIQETQYF; DNA: TGTGCCAGCAGCCAAGGTCTTGGACAGATTCAAGAGACCCAGTACTTC
V: TRBV5-5; size: .; J: TRBJ1-4; D: .; CDR3: CASSLRGSGEKLFF; DNA: TGTGCCAGCAGCTTAAGGGGGTCGGGTGAAAAACTGTTTTTT
V: TRBV11-2; size: .; J: TRBJ1-1; D: .; CDR3: CASSSTGEAFF; DNA: TGTGCCAGCAGCTCCACAGGGGAAGCTTTCTTT
V: TRBV2; size: .; J: TRBJ2-2; D: TRBD1; CDR3: CASSGRTGNTGELFF; DNA: TGTGCCAGCAGTGGAAGGACAGGGAACACCGGGGAGCTGTTTTTT
V: TRBV7-9; size: few; J: TRBJ1-5; D: TRBD1; CDR3: CASSFTGGNQPQHF; DNA: TGTGCCAGCAGCTTTACAGGGGGGAATCAGCCCCAGCATTTT
V: TRBV18; size: .; J: TRBJ1-1; D: .; CDR3: CASSRGRDTEAFF; DNA: TGTGCCAGCTCACGGGGGAGGGACACTGAAGCTTTCTTT
V: TRBV5-1; size: once; J: TRBJ2-6; D: .; CDR3: CASSLVVSGANVLTF; DNA: TGCGCCAGCAGCTTGGTAGTCTCTGGGGCCAACGTCCTGACTTTC
V: TRBV7-8; size: .; J: TRBJ1-5; D: .; CDR3: CASSPEHASNQPQHF; DNA: TGTGCCAGCAGCCCAGAACACGCTAGCAATCAGCCCCAGCATTTT
V: TRBV5-1; size: .; J: TRBJ2-4; D: TRBD1; CDR3: CASSLAGTENIQYF; DNA: TGCGCCAGCAGCTTGGCGGGGACAGAAAACATTCAGTACTTC
V: TRBV21-1; size: .; J: TRBJ2-7; D: .; CDR3: CARRLGYEQYF; DNA: TGTGCCAGACGACTAGGCTACGAGCAGTACTTC
V: TRBV27; size: .; J: TRBJ2-3; D: .; CDR3: CASSLRVSSDTQYF; DNA: TGTGCCAGCAGTTTGAGGGTCTCGTCAGATACGCAGTATTTT
V: TRBV2; size: .; J: TRBJ1-2; D: TRBD1; CDR3: CASSGDREEYGYTF; DNA: TGTGCCAGCAGTGGGGACAGGGAAGAGTATGGCTACACCTTC
V: TRBV5-6; size: .; J: TRBJ1-1; D: .; CDR3: CASSWGHLNTEAFF; DNA: TGTGCCAGCAGCTGGGGACATTTGAACACTGAAGCTTTCTTT
V: TRBV6-1; size: once; J: TRBJ2-2; D: .; CDR3: CASSDPAGRGNTGELFF; DNA: TGTGCCAGCAGTGACCCTGCCGGGAGAGGGAACACCGGGGAGCTGTTTTTT
V: TRBV9; size: .; J: TRBJ2-3; D: .; CDR3: CASSVRDTRVDTQYF; DNA: TGTGCCAGCAGCGTCCGGGACACCAGGGTTGATACGCAGTATTTT
V: TRBV28; size: .; J: TRBJ1-2; D: TRBD1; CDR3: CASRMGQGYGYTF; DNA: TGTGCCAGCAGAATGGGACAGGGATATGGCTACACCTTC
V: TRBV9; size: .; J: TRBJ1-1; D: .; CDR3: CASSVYYDTEAFF; DNA: TGTGCCAGCAGCGTTTACTATGACACTGAAGCTTTCTTT
V: TRBV30; size: .; J: TRBJ1-2; D: TRBD1; CDR3: CAWSFSRQGGRGYTF; DNA: TGTGCCTGGAGTTTCAGCCGACAGGGAGGTCGCGGCTACACCTTC
V: TRBV9; size: .; J: TRBJ2-7; D: TRBD1; CDR3: CASSAGDRGSEQYF; DNA: TGTGCCAGCAGCGCCGGGGACAGGGGATCCGAGCAGTACTTC
V: TRBV5-1; size: few; J: TRBJ2-7; D: TRBD1; CDR3: CASSTRTGGGEQYF; DNA: TGCGCCAGCAGCACCCGGACAGGGGGCGGCGAGCAGTACTTC
V: TRBV5-6; size: .; J: TRBJ2-5; D: .; CDR3: CASSFSGQETQYF; DNA: TGTGCCAGCAGCTTCTCCGGCCAAGAGACCCAGTACTTC
V: TRBV5-1; size: .; J: TRBJ2-3; D: TRBD2; CDR3: CASSTVAGVDTQYF; DNA: TGCGCCAGCAGCACTGTAGCGGGGGTTGATACGCAGTATTTT
V: TRBV11-3; size: .; J: TRBJ1-5; D: TRBD1; CDR3: CASSPRGGGPQHF; DNA: TGTGCCAGCAGCCCGAGAGGGGGCGGGCCCCAGCATTTT
V: TRBV7-9; size: .; J: TRBJ2-1; D: .; CDR3: CASSLGVHNPFF; DNA: TGTGCCAGCAGCTTAGGTGTACATAATCCGTTCTTC
V: TRBV6-1; size: few; J: TRBJ2-3; D: .; CDR3: CASSEYREITDTQYF; DNA: TGTGCCAGCAGTGAATACCGCGAGATCACAGATACGCAGTATTTT
V: TRBV2; size: .; J: TRBJ2-5; D: .; CDR3: CASSTSWLAETQYF; DNA: TGTGCCAGCAGTACTTCCTGGCTAGCGGAGACCCAGTACTTC
V: TRBV6-5; size: once; J: TRBJ1-2; D: .; CDR3: CASSHSTQGGGGYTF; DNA: TGTGCCAGCAGTCATTCGACACAAGGCGGAGGTGGCTACACCTTC
V: TRBV4-1; size: .; J: TRBJ1-3; D: .; CDR3: CASSQPRDSGNTIYF; DNA: TGCGCCAGCAGCCAGCCACGGGACTCTGGAAACACCATATATTTT
V: TRBV6-6; size: .; J: TRBJ1-1; D: .; CDR3: CASSPPLNTEAFF; DNA: TGTGCCAGCAGCCCCCCCTTGAACACTGAAGCTTTCTTT
V: TRBV19; size: .; J: TRBJ1-6; D: .; CDR3: CASSIQFQRDSPLHF; DNA: TGTGCCAGTAGTATCCAATTTCAGCGGGATTCACCCCTCCACTTT
V: TRBV7-2; size: .; J: TRBJ1-1; D: TRBD1; CDR3: CASIADRVDTEAFF; DNA: TGTGCCAGCATTGCCGACAGGGTTGACACTGAAGCTTTCTTT
V: TRBV6-5; size: .; J: TRBJ1-2; D: .; CDR3: CASSYSRGGYGYTF; DNA: TGTGCCAGCAGTTACTCTAGGGGAGGCTATGGCTACACCTTC
V: TRBV2; size: .; J: TRBJ2-7; D: .; CDR3: CASRNGSSYEQYF; DNA: TGTGCCAGCAGGAACGGGAGTTCCTACGAGCAGTACTTC
V: TRBV11-2; size: .; J: TRBJ1-4; D: .; CDR3: CASSLGRSTTNEKLFF; DNA: TGTGCCAGCAGCTTAGGCAGAAGTACAACTAATGAAAAACTGTTTTTT
V: TRBV11-3; size: .; J: TRBJ2-5; D: .; CDR3: CASSLDSSLGREETQYF; DNA: TGTGCCAGCAGCTTAGATTCGAGCCTCGGTAGAGAAGAGACCCAGTACTTC
V: TRBV30; size: once; J: TRBJ1-5; D: .; CDR3: CAWRPTGQPQHF; DNA: TGTGCCTGGAGACCTACGGGGCAGCCCCAGCATTTT
V: TRBV4-1; size: .; J: TRBJ1-2; D: .; CDR3: CASSQGEGSTYGYTF; DNA: TGCGCCAGCAGCCAAGGGGAGGGGTCCACCTATGGCTACACCTTC
V: TRBV15; size: few; J: TRBJ2-7; D: TRBD1; CDR3: CATSQQTGGTDEQYF; DNA: TGTGCCACCAGCCAACAGACAGGGGGTACCGACGAGCAGTACTTC
V: TRBV9; size: once; J: TRBJ2-7; D: TRBD1; CDR3: CASSVGGQGAYEQYF; DNA: TGTGCCAGCAGCGTAGGAGGACAGGGGGCCTACGAGCAGTACTTC
V: TRBV10-2; size: .; J: TRBJ1-1; D: .; CDR3: CASRITQGPMNTEAFF; DNA: TGCGCCAGCAGGATAACACAGGGCCCCATGAACACTGAAGCTTTCTTT
V: TRBV18; size: .; J: TRBJ2-5; D: TRBD2; CDR3: CASSQNPGTSRETQYF; DNA: TGTGCCAGCTCACAAAATCCCGGGACTAGCAGGGAGACCCAGTACTTC
V: TRBV20-1; size: .; J: TRBJ2-5; D: .; CDR3: CSASLETQYF; DNA: TGCAGTGCTAGCTTGGAGACCCAGTACTTC